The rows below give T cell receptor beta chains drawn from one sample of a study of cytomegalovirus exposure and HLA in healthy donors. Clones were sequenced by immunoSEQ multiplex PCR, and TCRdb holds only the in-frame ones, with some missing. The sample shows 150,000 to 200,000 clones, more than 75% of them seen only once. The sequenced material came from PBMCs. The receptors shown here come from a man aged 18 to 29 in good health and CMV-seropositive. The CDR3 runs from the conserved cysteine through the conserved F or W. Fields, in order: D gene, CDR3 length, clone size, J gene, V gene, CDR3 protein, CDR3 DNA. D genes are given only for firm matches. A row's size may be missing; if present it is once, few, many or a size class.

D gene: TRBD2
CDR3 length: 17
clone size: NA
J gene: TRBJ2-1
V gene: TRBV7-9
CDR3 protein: CASSFQSASGRVREQFF
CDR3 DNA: TGTGCCAGCAGCTTTCAATCGGCTAGCGGGAGGGTGAGGGAGCAGTTCTTC

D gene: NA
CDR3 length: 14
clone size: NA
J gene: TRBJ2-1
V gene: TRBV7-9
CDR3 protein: CASSLSGSYNEQFF
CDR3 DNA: TGTGCCAGCAGCTTAAGCGGCTCCTACAATGAGCAGTTCTTC

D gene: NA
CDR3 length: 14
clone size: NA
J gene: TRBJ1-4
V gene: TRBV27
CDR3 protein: CASSQGRGYEKLFF
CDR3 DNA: TGTGCCAGCAGCCAGGGGAGGGGATATGAAAAACTGTTTTTT

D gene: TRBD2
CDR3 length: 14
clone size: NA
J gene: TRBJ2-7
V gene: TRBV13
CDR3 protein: CASSSGLAIYEQYF
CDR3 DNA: TGTGCCAGCAGCTCGGGACTAGCGATCTACGAGCAGTACTTC

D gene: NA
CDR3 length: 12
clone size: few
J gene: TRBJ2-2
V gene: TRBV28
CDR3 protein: CAIRGGPGELFF
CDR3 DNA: TGTGCCATTCGTGGAGGGCCCGGGGAGCTGTTTTTT

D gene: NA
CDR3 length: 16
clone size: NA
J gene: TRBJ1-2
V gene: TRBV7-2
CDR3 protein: CASSFGAVRGGYGYTF
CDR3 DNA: TGTGCCAGCAGCTTCGGCGCCGTTAGGGGTGGCTATGGCTACACCTTC

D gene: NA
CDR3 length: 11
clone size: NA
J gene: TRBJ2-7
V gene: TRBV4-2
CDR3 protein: CASSQDSSGDF
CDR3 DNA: TGTGCCAGCAGCCAAGATTCCTCGGGGGACTTC

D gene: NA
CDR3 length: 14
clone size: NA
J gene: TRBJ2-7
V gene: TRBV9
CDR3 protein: CASSSGLKFYEQYF
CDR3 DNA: TGTGCCAGCAGCTCCGGACTAAAATTCTACGAGCAGTACTTC

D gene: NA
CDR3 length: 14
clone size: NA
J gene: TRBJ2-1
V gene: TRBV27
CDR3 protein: CASRDGSLGNEQFF
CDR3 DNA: TGTGCCAGCCGCGACGGGAGCTTGGGCAATGAGCAGTTCTTC

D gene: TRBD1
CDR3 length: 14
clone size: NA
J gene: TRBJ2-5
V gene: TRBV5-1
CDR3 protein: CASRTGEIQETQYF
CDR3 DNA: TGCGCCTCCCGGACAGGGGAAATCCAAGAGACCCAGTACTTC

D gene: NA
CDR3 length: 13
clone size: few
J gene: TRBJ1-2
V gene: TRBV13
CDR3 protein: CASSHTGNYGYTF
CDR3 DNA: TGTGCCAGCAGCCATACAGGGAACTATGGCTACACCTTC

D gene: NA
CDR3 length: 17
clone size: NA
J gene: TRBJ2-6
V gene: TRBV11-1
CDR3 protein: CASSLWRGRTGANVLTF
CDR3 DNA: TGTGCCAGCAGCTTATGGAGGGGGCGCACTGGGGCCAACGTCCTGACTTTC

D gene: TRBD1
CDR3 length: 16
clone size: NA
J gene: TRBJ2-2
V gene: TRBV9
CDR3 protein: CASSVATGADTGELFF
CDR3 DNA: TGTGCCAGCAGCGTAGCCACAGGGGCGGACACCGGGGAGCTGTTTTTT

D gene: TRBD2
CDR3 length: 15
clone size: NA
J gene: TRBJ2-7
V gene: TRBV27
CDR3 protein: CASSLFGGEKYEQYF
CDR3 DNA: TGTGCCAGCAGTTTATTCGGGGGGGAAAAATACGAGCAGTACTTC

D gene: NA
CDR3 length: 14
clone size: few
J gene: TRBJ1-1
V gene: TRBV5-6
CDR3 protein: CASSLGWGDTEAFF
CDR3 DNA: TGTGCCAGCAGCTTGGGGTGGGGGGACACTGAAGCTTTCTTT

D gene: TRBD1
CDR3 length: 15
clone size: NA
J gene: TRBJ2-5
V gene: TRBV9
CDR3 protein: CASSVDRQGMETQYF
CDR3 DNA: TGTGCCAGCAGCGTAGACCGACAGGGGATGGAGACCCAGTACTTC

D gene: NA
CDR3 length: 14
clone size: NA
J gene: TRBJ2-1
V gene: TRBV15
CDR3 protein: CATREGSKRNEQFF
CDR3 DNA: TGTGCCACCAGAGAGGGATCCAAAAGGAATGAGCAGTTCTTC

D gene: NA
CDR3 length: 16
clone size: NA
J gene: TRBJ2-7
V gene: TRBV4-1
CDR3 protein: CASSQERDSSSYEQYF
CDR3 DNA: TGCGCCAGCAGCCAAGAAAGGGACTCTAGCTCCTACGAGCAGTACTTC